This TCR beta chain was found in a study of PD-L1 blockade in urothelial cancer. Across the study: Median blood clonality was approximately 0.08, with 82,636 unique TCRs.

Assay used: immunoSEQ multiplex PCR; TCRdb lists only in-frame clones, some missing. The sample lists some 48,000 clones; about 86% were seen once. The CDR3 totals 12 residues. CDR1 is GTSNPN, CDR2 SVGIG, per germline (reference sequence). V shed 5 bases, J shed 4 bases, and the junction held 1 base outside the gene matches. Time point: peripheral blood 6 weeks after treatment start. The number of samples from each patient was between 1 and 8, taken pretreatment and on-treatment. Sequences were derived from PBMCs, sampled around atezolizumab (anti-PD-L1) treatment. The J gene is TRBJ2-5, the V gene TRBV30, with 10 bases fitting TRBD1. The origin of this receptor is a man between 60 and 70 years old with urothelial cancer. Here the CDR3 reads CAWGTGAETQYF. CDR3 bases: TGTGCCTGGGGGACAGGGGCAGAGACCCAGTACTTC.